Each of the 26 T cell receptor beta chains below was sequenced from the same sample in a study of graft-versus-host responses after intestinal transplantation. Measured with immunoSEQ multiplex PCR; TCRdb has only the in-frame clones, and not every one. This sample yields over 35,000 clones, of which roughly 89% are seen a single time; about 2.5% belongs to the top ten. The sequencing used PBMCs, collected about 310 days after intestinal transplant. These receptors were taken from a human patient who received an intestinal transplant, so some T cells may come from the graft donor.

The chain links TRBV6-4 to TRBJ1-5; D unresolved. The CDR3 extends over 14 amino acids. Germline V gene lookup returns CDR1 MRHNA and CDR2 SNTAGT. V lost 6 bases to trimming and J lost 0 bases, with 9 bases between them. The CDR3 DNA is TGTGCCAGCAGCCAGGAGTATAGCAATCAGCCCCAGCATTTT. Its protein product is CASSQEYSNQPQHF.

The DNA for the CDR3 is TGCAGCGTGGGATCCGGGACCGCGAACACTGAAGCTTTCTTT. Protein product: CSVGSGTANTEAFF. V usage is TRBV29-1 and J usage is TRBJ1-1, with D possibly being TRBD1 (5 bases). Trimming left V 6 bases short and J 1 base short, with 15 bases between. This CDR3 is 14 amino acids long. In germline, CDR1 is SQVTM, CDR2 ANQGSEA.

V and J are TRBV5-1 and TRBJ2-7, with 8 bases that match TRBD2. CDR3 length equals 15 residues. Germline trimming cut 4 bases from V and 2 bases from J; bases unmatched to any gene: 8. CDR1 SGHRS and CDR2 YFSETQ come from the germline V gene. In DNA, the CDR3 is TGCGCCAGCAGCCCCGGGGGGGATTCTACCTACGAGCAGTACTTC. As protein: CASSPGGDSTYEQYF.

The chain couples TRBV7-6 to TRBJ1-1; 9 nucleotides agree with TRBD1. Trimming at V came to 4 bases and at J to 4 bases, leaving 10 bases not matched to a gene. CDR1 is SGHVS and CDR2 is FNYEAQ in the germline V gene. CDR3 length: 16 residues. In DNA form, the CDR3 reads TGTGCCAGCAGCTCATCCCTGGACAGGGGTAGCACTGAAGCTTTCTTT. It encodes CASSSSLDRGSTEAFF.

The chain couples TRBV6-4 to TRBJ2-3; the D is unclear. CDR3 length: 13 residues. The V end lost 0 bases, the J end lost 3 bases, and 4 bases lay between the germline ends. Germline loops: CDR1 MRHNA, CDR2 SNTAGT. The CDR3 here is CASSDSTTDTQYF. CDR3 nucleotide sequence: TGTGCCAGCAGTGACTCGACTACAGATACGCAGTATTTT.

The sample holds one count of this clone. The rearrangement joins TRBV10-2 to TRBJ2-7, with TRBD2 identical over 9 bases. The CDR3 length is 14 residues. Germline-derived CDR1 and CDR2 are WSHSY and SAAADI. V was pared by 6 bases and J by 2 bases, with 5 bases of the junction left unmatched. DNA of the CDR3: TGCGCCAGCAGCCTAGCGGGGATAACCTACGAGCAGTACTTC. This encodes CASSLAGITYEQYF.

J is TRBJ2-1 and V is TRBV5-3, with a possible D match to TRBD2 (5 bases). TRBV5-3 is an ORF, with its function uncertain. CDR3 size: 16 residues. Trimming stripped 5 bases from V and 3 bases from J, with 18 bases between. CDR3 in DNA: TGTGCCAGAAGAACGGACCCGACACGGGGCTACAATGAGCAGTTCTTC. Its translation is CARRTDPTRGYNEQFF.

This clone came up once. The chain joins TRBV15 to TRBJ2-2; 7 bases agree with TRBD1. J lost 3 bases, V lost 1 base, and 2 bases had no gene match. The CDR3 is 15 residues long. Germline V lookup: CDR1 LNHNV, CDR2 YYDKDF (reference sequence). As DNA, the CDR3 is TGTGCCACCAGCAGAGGGGACAGATACACCGGGGAGCTGTTTTTT. It codes for CATSRGDRYTGELFF.

This clone was recorded once. V and J are TRBV4-1 and TRBJ2-7; tentative D call: TRBD2 (6 bases). The germline CDR1 and CDR2 sequences are MGHRA and YSYEKL. Between the trimmed V and J ends, which lost 2 bases and 3 bases, there was a span of 11 bases. This CDR3 is built from 14 residues. The CDR3 DNA sequence: TGCGCCAGCAGCCAAAGGGTAGCGGTCTACGAGCAGTACTTC. Translation: CASSQRVAVYEQYF.

V is TRBV12-2 and J is TRBJ1-1; the table calls TRBD1, which could not be checked here. TRBV12-2 is flagged as a pseudogene. The CDR3 extends over 19 amino acids. CDR3 amino acids: CASRPPPSREIYMNTEAFF. As DNA, the CDR3 is TGTGCAAGTCGCCCACCACCCTCCAGGGAAATCTACATGAACACTGAAGCTTTCTTT.

The V gene is TRBV7-8, the J gene TRBJ2-5; TRBD1 or TRBD2 may be the D gene (5 bases each). The germline CDR1 and CDR2 sequences are SGHVS and FQNEAQ. V lost 5 bases to trimming and J lost 4 bases, with 17 bases between them. The CDR3 loop spans 15 amino acids. CDR3 sequence: CASSPLTGRGETQYF. CDR3 DNA: TGTGCCAGCAGCCCATTGACGGGAAGGGGAGAGACCCAGTACTTC.

V is TRBV7-6 and J is TRBJ1-5; D remains ambiguous. V was shortened by 3 bases and J by 7 bases, with 1 base between the two germline ends. The CDR3 totals 10 residues. CDR1 SGHVS and CDR2 FNYEAQ come from the germline V gene. CDR3 bases: TGTGCCAGCAGCTTCCAGCCCCAGCATTTT. Translated, it gives CASSFQPQHF.

The rearrangement joins TRBV28 to TRBJ2-3; 8 positions agree with TRBD1. Germline assignment: CDR1 MDHEN and CDR2 SYDVKM. Trimming cost V 5 bases and J 2 bases; bases outside gene matches: 6. CDR3 size: 15 residues. This CDR3 is CASSPRGRATDTQYF. The CDR3 DNA is TGTGCCAGCAGTCCCAGGGGGCGAGCCACAGATACGCAGTATTTT.

V is TRBV18 and J is TRBJ2-1, with D tentatively TRBD1 (5 bases). Germline-derived CDR1 and CDR2 are KGHSH and LQKENI. V lost 1 base and J lost 3, with 7 bases in between. The CDR3 spans 14 residues. The CDR3 nucleotides read TGTGCCAGCTCACCACTCGACAGCTACAATGAGCAGTTCTTC. Translation gives CASSPLDSYNEQFF.

The chain is built from TRBV6-1 and TRBJ1-6, with 7 bases matching TRBD1. This CDR3 has 15 residues. Trimming removed 3 bases from V and 6 bases from J; junction bases left unmatched: 5. In germline, CDR1 is MNHNS, CDR2 SASEGT. CDR3 sequence reads: CASSERGQLNSPLHF. The CDR3 DNA is TGTGCCAGCAGTGAGAGGGGACAGCTTAATTCACCCCTCCACTTT.

The V gene is TRBV9, the J gene TRBJ2-1; 10 positions agree with TRBD2. The length of the CDR3 is 14 residues. Trimming took 3 bases from V and 8 from J; bases not matched to a gene: 5. The germline V gene has CDR1 SGDLS and CDR2 YYNGEE. CDR3 DNA sequence: TGTGCCAGCAGCGCTAGCGGGAGCCCTCATGAGCAGTTCTTC. Residues: CASSASGSPHEQFF. Combining the CDR3 with reference TRBV9 and TRBJ2-1 gives the whole variable domain DSGVTQTPKHLITATGQRVTLRCSPRSGDLSVYWYQQSLDQGLQFLIQYYNGEERAKGNILERFSAQQFPDLHSELNLSSLELGDSALYFCASSASGSPHEQFFGPGTRLTVL.

This chain joins TRBV6-1 and TRBJ2-5; 7 bases agree with TRBD1. J gave up 5 bases and V 5 bases, and 8 bases lay outside the gene matches. Germline CDR1 MNHNS, CDR2 SASEGT. CDR3 length equals 14 residues. The CDR3, as DNA: TGTGCCAGCAGTCTTCAGACAGGGCGGGAGACCCAGTACTTC. Translation: CASSLQTGRETQYF.

There are a few counts of this clone. The chain links TRBV14 to TRBJ1-3; 8 bases are a match to TRBD1. The CDR3 is 15 residues long. Germline CDR1 is SGHDN and CDR2 is FVKESK. Losses at the gene ends were 4 bases for V and 1 base for J; bases not matched to a gene: 3. The CDR3 sequence is CASSLQGGSGNTIYF. CDR3 nucleotides: TGTGCCAGCAGCCTACAGGGGGGTTCTGGAAACACCATATATTTT.

The V and J genes are TRBV5-5 and TRBJ1-1; a weak D match, TRBD1 (6 bases). V lost 2 bases and J lost 0, with 17 bases in between. CDR1 SGHKS and CDR2 YYEKEE come from the germline V gene (reference sequence). The CDR3 has 17 residues. This CDR3 is CASSFTGASRMNTEAFF. CDR3 nucleotides: TGTGCCAGCAGCTTCACGGGGGCCTCCCGGATGAACACTGAAGCTTTCTTT.

This chain joins TRBV14 and TRBJ2-1; 8 positions match TRBD2. The CDR3 contains 15 residues. V was pared by 6 bases and J by 0 bases, with 4 bases of the junction left unmatched. Germline-derived CDR1 and CDR2 are SGHDN and FVKESK. The CDR3 DNA reads TGTGCCAGCAGTCCTAGCGGGCGCTCCTACAATGAGCAGTTCTTC. It is translated as CASSPSGRSYNEQFF.

The chain joins TRBV27 to TRBJ1-1; D remains unclear. V was trimmed by 3 bases and J by 5 bases, leaving 10 bases between them. This CDR3 region has 13 residues. CDR1 is MNHEY, CDR2 SMNVEV, per germline (reference sequence). The CDR3 nucleotides read TGTGCCAGCAGTTTCCGGTTTCGAACTGAAGCTTTCTTT. It specifies CASSFRFRTEAFF.

The gene calls are TRBV2 and TRBJ2-3; 14 bases line up with TRBD2. Germline lookup yields CDR1 SNHLY and CDR2 FYNNEI. J gave up 6 bases and V 6 bases, and 5 bases lay outside the gene matches. This CDR3 spans 15 amino acids. The CDR3 coding sequence is TGTGCCAGCAGCTGGACTAGCGGGGGGCAGGATACGCAGTATTTT. Amino acid sequence: CASSWTSGGQDTQYF.

The J gene is TRBJ2-5, the V gene TRBV5-6; D may be TRBD2 (5 bases). This CDR3 has 11 amino acids. The V end was cut by 4 bases, the J end by 8 bases, with 9 bases between. CDR1 SGHDT and CDR2 YYEEEE come from the germline V gene. CDR3 sequence (DNA): TGTGCCAGCAGCCTCGGGAACACCCAGTACTTC. Its translation is CASSLGNTQYF.

The CDR3 nucleotides read TGTGCCAGCAGACCGATCCGGGGGTTCTCCTACGAGCAGTACTTC. Translated: CASRPIRGFSYEQYF. The chain recombines TRBV6-1 with TRBJ2-7; D is perhaps TRBD2 (6 bases). CDR1 MNHNS and CDR2 SASEGT come from the germline V gene. V dropped 6 bases and J dropped 0 bases, with 15 bases sitting between them. The CDR3 runs 15 residues.

This clone has only one observation. CDR3 coding DNA: TGCGCCAGCAGCTGGACAGAGGCTGATGGCTACACCTTC. Protein: CASSWTEADGYTF. The V gene is TRBV5-1, the J gene TRBJ1-2; weak D call: TRBD1 (6 bases). Trimming left V 3 bases short and J 6 bases short, with 12 bases between. CDR1 and CDR2 (germline): SGHRS, YFSETQ. The CDR3 contains 13 residues.

V gene TRBV5-6 combines with J gene TRBJ2-4, with D tentatively TRBD2 (5 bases). The germline CDR1 and CDR2 sequences are SGHDT and YYEEEE. This CDR3 is 15 amino acids long. Trimming took 4 bases from V and 0 from J, leaving 11 bases between them. The CDR3 DNA reads TGTGCCAGCAGCCCCGGGGAACTAGCCAAAAACATTCAGTACTTC. Amino acid sequence: CASSPGELAKNIQYF.